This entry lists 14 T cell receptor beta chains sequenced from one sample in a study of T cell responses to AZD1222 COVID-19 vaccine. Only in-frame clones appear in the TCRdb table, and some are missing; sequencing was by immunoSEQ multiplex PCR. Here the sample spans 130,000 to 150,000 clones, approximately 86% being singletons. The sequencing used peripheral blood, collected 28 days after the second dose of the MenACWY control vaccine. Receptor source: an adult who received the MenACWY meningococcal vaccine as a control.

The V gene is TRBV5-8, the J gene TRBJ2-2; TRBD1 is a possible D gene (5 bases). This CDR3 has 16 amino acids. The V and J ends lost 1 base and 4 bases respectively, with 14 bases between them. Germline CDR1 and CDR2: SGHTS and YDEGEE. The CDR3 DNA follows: TGTGCCAGCAGCTTGTATTCGAGACAGCTCACCGGGGAGCTGTTTTTT. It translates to CASSLYSRQLTGELFF.

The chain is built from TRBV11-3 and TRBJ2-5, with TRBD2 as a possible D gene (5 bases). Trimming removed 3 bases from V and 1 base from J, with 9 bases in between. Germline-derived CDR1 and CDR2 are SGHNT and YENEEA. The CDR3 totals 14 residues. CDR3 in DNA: TGTGCCAGCAGCTTTAGCGACACCCAAGAGACCCAGTACTTC. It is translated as CASSFSDTQETQYF. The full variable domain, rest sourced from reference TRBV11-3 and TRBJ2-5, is EAGVVQSPRYKIIEKKQPVAFWCNPISGHNTLYWYLQNLGQGPELLIRYENEEAVDDSQLPKDRFSAERLKGVDSTLKIQPAELGDSAVYLCASSFSDTQETQYFGPGTRLLVL.

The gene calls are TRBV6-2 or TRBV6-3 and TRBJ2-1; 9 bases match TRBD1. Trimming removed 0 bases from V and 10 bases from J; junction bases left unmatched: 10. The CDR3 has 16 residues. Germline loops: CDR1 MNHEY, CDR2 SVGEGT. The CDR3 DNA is TGTGCCAGCAGTTACTCGATCGGGACAGGGCCTCAGGAGCAGTTCTTC. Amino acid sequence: CASSYSIGTGPQEQFF.

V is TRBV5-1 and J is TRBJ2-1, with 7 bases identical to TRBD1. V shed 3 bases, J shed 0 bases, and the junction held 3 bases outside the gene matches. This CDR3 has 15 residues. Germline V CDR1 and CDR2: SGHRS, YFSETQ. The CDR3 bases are TGCGCCAGCAGCTCGGGACAGATCTCCTACAATGAGCAGTTCTTC. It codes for CASSSGQISYNEQFF.

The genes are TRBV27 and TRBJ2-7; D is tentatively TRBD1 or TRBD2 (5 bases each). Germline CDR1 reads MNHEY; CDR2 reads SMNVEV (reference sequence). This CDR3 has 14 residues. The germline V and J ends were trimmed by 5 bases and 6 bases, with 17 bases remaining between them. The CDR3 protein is CASSPPGRAGEQYF. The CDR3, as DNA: TGTGCCAGCAGTCCCCCCGGCAGGGCGGGCGAGCAGTACTTC.

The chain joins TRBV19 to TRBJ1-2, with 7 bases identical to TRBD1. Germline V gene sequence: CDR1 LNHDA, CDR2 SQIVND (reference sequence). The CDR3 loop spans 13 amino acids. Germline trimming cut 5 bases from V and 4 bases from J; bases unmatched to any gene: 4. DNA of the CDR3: TGTGCCAGTAGTCCGGGACAGCTCTATGGCTACACCTTC. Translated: CASSPGQLYGYTF.

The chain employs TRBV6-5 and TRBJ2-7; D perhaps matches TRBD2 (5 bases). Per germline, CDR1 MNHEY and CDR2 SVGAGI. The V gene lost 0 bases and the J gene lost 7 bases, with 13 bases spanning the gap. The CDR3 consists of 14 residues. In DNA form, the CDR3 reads TGTGCCAGCAGTTACTCCGAGGGTCCCCGGGAGCAGTACTTC. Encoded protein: CASSYSEGPREQYF.

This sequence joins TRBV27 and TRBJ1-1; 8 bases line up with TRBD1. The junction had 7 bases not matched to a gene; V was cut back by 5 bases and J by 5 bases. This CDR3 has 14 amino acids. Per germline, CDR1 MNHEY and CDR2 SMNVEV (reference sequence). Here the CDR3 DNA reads TGTGCCAGCAGTCTCAGGGGGCGGAAGACTGAAGCTTTCTTT. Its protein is CASSLRGRKTEAFF.

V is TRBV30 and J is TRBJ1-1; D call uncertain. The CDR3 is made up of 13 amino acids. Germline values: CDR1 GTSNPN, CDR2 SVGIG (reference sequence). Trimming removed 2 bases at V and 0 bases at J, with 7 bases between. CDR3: CAWSRRMNTEAFF. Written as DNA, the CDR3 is TGTGCCTGGAGTCGAAGGATGAACACTGAAGCTTTCTTT. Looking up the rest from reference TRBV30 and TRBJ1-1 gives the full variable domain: SQTIHQWPATLVQPVGSPLSLECTVEGTSNPNLYWYRQAAGRGLQLLFYSVGIGQISSEVPQNLSASRPQDRQFILSSKKLLLSDSGFYLCAWSRRMNTEAFFGQGTRLTVV.

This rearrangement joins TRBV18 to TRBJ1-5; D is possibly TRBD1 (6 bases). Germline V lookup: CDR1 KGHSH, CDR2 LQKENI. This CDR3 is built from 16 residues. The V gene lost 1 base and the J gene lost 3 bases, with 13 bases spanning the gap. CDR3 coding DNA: TGTGCCAGCTCACCACTTACAGGGCTTAACAATCAGCCCCAGCATTTT. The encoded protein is CASSPLTGLNNQPQHF. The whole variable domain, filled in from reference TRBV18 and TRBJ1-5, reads NAGVMQNPRHLVRRRGQEARLRCSPMKGHSHVYWYRQLPEEGLKFMVYLQKENIIDESGMPKERFSAEFPKEGPSILRIQQVVRGDSAAYFCASSPLTGLNNQPQHFGDGTRLSIL.

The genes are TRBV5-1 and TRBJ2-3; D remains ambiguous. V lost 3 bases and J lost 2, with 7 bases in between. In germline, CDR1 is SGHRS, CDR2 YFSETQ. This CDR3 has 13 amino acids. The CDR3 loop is CASSSPPTDTQYF. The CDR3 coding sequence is TGCGCCAGCAGCTCTCCCCCCACAGATACGCAGTATTTT.

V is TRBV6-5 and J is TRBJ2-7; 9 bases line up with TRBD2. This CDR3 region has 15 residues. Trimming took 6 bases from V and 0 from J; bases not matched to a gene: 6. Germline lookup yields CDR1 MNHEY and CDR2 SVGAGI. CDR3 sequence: CASSNQREASYEQYF. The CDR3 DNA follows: TGTGCCAGCAGCAATCAGCGGGAGGCCTCCTACGAGCAGTACTTC.

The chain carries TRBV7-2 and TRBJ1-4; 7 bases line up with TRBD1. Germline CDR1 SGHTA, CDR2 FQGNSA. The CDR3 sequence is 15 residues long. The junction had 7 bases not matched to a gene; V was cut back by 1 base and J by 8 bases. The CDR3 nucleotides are TGTGCCAGCAGCTTAGATAGGACAGGTCCAGAAAAACTGTTTTTT. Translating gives CASSLDRTGPEKLFF.

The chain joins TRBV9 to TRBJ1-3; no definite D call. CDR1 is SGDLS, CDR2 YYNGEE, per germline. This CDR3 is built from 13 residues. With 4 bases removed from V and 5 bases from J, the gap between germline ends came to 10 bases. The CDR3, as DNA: TGTGCCAGCAGCCGAGACCCGAGAAACACCATATATTTT. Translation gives CASSRDPRNTIYF.